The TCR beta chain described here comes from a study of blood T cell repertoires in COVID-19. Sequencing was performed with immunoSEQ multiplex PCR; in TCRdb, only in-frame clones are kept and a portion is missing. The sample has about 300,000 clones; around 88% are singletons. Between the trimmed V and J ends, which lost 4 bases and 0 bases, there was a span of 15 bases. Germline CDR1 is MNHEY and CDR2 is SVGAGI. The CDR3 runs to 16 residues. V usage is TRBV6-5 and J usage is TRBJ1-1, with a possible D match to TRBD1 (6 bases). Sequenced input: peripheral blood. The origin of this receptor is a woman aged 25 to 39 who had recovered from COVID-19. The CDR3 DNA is TGTGCCAGCAGTTTTAACCCAGGGGAGATGAACACTGAAGCTTTCTTT. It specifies CASSFNPGEMNTEAFF.